The present T cell receptor (beta chain) was sequenced within a study of OX40 agonist ivuxolimab in advanced cancers. Study-wide context: Melanoma, hepatocellular carcinoma, head and neck or renal cell cancer occurred in dose-escalation patients.

After removal of 2 bases from V and 8 bases from J, the junction contained 6 bases not matched to a gene. CDR1 is SGHVS and CDR2 is FNYEAQ in the germline V gene. The CDR3 is 15 amino acids. Sequencing used immunoSEQ multiplex PCR; TCRdb keeps in-frame clones, though not all of them. The sample lists over 65,000 clones, 65% to 85% seen once, with less than 0.9% in the top ten. The origin of this receptor is an adult with an advanced solid tumor such as melanoma, head and neck, liver or kidney cancer. V usage is TRBV7-6 and J usage is TRBJ2-2, with 9 bases that match TRBD1. Material: CD4+ or CD8+ T cells sorted from blood, obtained in a trial of the OX40 agonist ivuxolimab. Written as DNA, the CDR3 is TGTGCCAGCAGCTTATCCGGACAGGGGTTGGGGGAGCTGTTTTTT. This gives the protein CASSLSGQGLGELFF.